Included here is one T cell receptor (beta chain) sequence, with context. What it binds is not known. The sample originates from a study of T cells in Graves' hyperthyroidism and ophthalmopathy. Overall study findings and caveats: From stable hyperthyroidism, ophthalmopathy was separated by a 13 V-J model. Among clonotypes expanded in thyroid above 0.001, most were also found in blood.

Each ophthalmopathy patient scored at least 3 on the Clinical Activity Score and at least 4 on NOSPECS grade, with duration under 3 months. Exclusion criteria comprised uncontrolled infection, other autoimmune disease, pregnancy or lactation. Using RNA transcripts as the source, TCR beta CDR3 regions were amplified. HTBI primers drove first-round RT-PCR of the TCR CDR3. TCRdb used MiXCR to reprocess the multiplex PCR reads, holding one entry per CDR3 protein. The sample holds approximately 300,000 distinct CDR3 sequences, about 18% seen once. V lost 2 bases and J lost 5; bases outside the gene matches: 5. Germline lookup yields CDR1 LNHDA and CDR2 SQIVND (reference sequence). The CDR3 loop spans 15 amino acids.

This sequence was found in a woman in her sixties with Graves' ophthalmopathy. Sequences were obtained from blood. The V gene is TRBV19, the J gene TRBJ2-2; 7 bases line up with TRBD1. CDR3 coding DNA: TGTGCCAGTAGTATATGGGTCAGGGGGACCGGGGAGCTGTTTTTT. Protein product: CASSIWVRGTGELFF.